Listed here is a single T cell receptor beta chain. This clonotype was detected ten times or more. Its antigen remains unidentified. One base away there is no much larger clone; base qualities are not given. The data were obtained in a study of CD8 T cells in ankylosing spondylitis (dated by TCRdb to the late 2010s). For the wider study: To find TCR variants linked to disease, the study profiled T cell receptor beta repertoires in ankylosing spondylitis patients and healthy donors. The full study cohort was made up of about two dozen ankylosing spondylitis patients and around 100 healthy donors. Peripheral blood was sampled, and synovial fluid was additionally collected from ankylosing spondylitis patients. What the research found in general, with its limitations: Some motif variants had previously been reported in the synovial fluid and blood of reactive arthritis patients, which suggests shared mechanisms of disease initiation. A CD8+ phenotype was shown by the disease-linked clones, which were found at relatively low frequencies in peripheral blood. Significant enrichment of the disease-linked clones was reported in matched synovial fluid samples from ankylosing spondylitis patients. A TCR beta motif of eight highly homologous amino acid variants appeared characteristic of blood from ankylosing spondylitis patients.

V is cut by 2 bases and J by 4 bases, and the space between the germline ends is 3 bases. Including cysteine and phenylalanine, the CDR3 has 11 amino acids. The only DNA kept is the CDR3, 33 bases in frame from the first base. TCRdb names Illumina HiSeq 2500 as the instrument used. TCR beta libraries were prepared by quantitative 5'-RACE with molecular barcodes. The original methods were these. A new computational method, built on a probabilistic model of VDJ rearrangement, was used to identify disease-linked TCR variants. TCRdb reran the public reads through fastp at Q25 and MiXCR, keeping productive beta chains. Every CDR3 protein is listed once, alongside the most common genes and DNA of its rows. TCRdb assigned the V and J calls; the authors' analysis was not used. The sample records 220,000 or so distinct CDR3 sequences, approximately 16% of which are singletons. Under 55% of the sample is taken by the ten largest.

Material: blood, either unsorted or a sorted T cell fraction (not recorded which). This clonotype originated in a male donor with ankylosing spondylitis. The sequence is built from TRBV12-3 or TRBV12-4 and TRBJ2-7, with the D gene uncertain. This receptor has the CDR3 CASSLQYEQYF. At the DNA level, the sequence is TGTGCCAGCAGTTTACAATACGAGCAGTACTTC.